The 6 T cell receptor beta chains below were found in one sample sequenced in a study of blood T cell repertoires in COVID-19. The method was immunoSEQ multiplex PCR; TCRdb's version includes in-frame clones alone and lacks a portion of them. Counted here are approximately 140,000 clones, around 91% occurring once; the ten biggest clones make up around 15%. Sequencing used peripheral blood. The receptors derive from a man aged 18 to 30 with COVID-19, enrolled during active disease.

The J gene is TRBJ1-2, the V gene TRBV5-1; 8 bases match TRBD1. The germline CDR1 and CDR2 sequences are SGHRS and YFSETQ. J was trimmed by 8 bases and V by 0 bases; bases with no gene match: 9. The CDR3 length is 15 residues. CDR3 sequence: CASSLGFQGAEGYTF. The CDR3 region has the DNA TGCGCCAGCAGCTTGGGGTTCCAGGGGGCAGAGGGCTACACCTTC.

V and J are TRBV7-2 and TRBJ2-7; 7 nucleotides match TRBD1. Trimming cost V 3 bases and J 5 bases; bases outside gene matches: 1. The germline V gene encodes CDR1 SGHTA and CDR2 FQGNSA. The CDR3 length is 12 residues. The CDR3 region is CASSFDRDEQYF. The CDR3 DNA follows: TGTGCCAGCAGCTTCGACAGGGACGAGCAGTACTTC.

The CDR3 is CASSSHSYEQYF. The DNA of the CDR3 is TGTGCCAGCAGTTCACATTCCTACGAGCAGTACTTC. The chain has TRBV27 and TRBJ2-7; unclear D gene. Trimming shortened V by 4 bases and J by 1 base, and 5 bases separated the two germline ends. CDR1 is MNHEY and CDR2 is SMNVEV in the germline V gene (reference sequence). The CDR3 contains 12 residues.

This clone was observed a handful of times. V and J are TRBV5-1 and TRBJ2-7, with TRBD2 matching over 10 bases. The CDR3 length is 16 residues. Per the germline V gene, CDR1 is SGHRS and CDR2 is YFSETQ. The trim removed 3 bases at V and 0 bases at J, leaving 6 bases unmatched. CDR3 amino acids: CASSWGASGSSYEQYF. The DNA of the CDR3 is TGCGCCAGCAGCTGGGGGGCTAGCGGGAGCTCCTACGAGCAGTACTTC.

This sequence joins TRBV5-8 and TRBJ2-1; 7 bases are a match to TRBD2. The V gene end was trimmed by 0 bases and the J gene end by 4 bases; junction bases not matched to a gene: 4. Germline CDR1 reads SGHTS; CDR2 reads YDEGEE. The CDR3 is made up of 15 amino acids. The CDR3 is CASSLGPSGYNEQFF. The CDR3 coding sequence is TGTGCCAGCAGCTTGGGGCCTAGCGGATACAATGAGCAGTTCTTC.

The rearrangement uses TRBV3-1 (or the pseudogene TRBV3-2) and TRBJ2-7; 8 nucleotides match TRBD1. CDR3 length: 19 amino acids. V shed 0 bases and J 5 bases; nucleotides not matched to a gene: 18. Germline CDR1 and CDR2: LGHDT and YNNKEL (reference sequence). The CDR3: CASSQEYSGLDREWDEQYF. The DNA of the CDR3 is TGTGCCAGCAGCCAAGAATATTCAGGATTGGACAGGGAGTGGGACGAGCAGTACTTC.